This T cell receptor beta chain was profiled in a study of T-cell reconstitution after alpha-beta-depleted transplantation in children. Study-level results: Alpha-beta T cells about two months after transplant reportedly derived from several hundred expanded graft clones. Some patients showed high day-60 TCRbeta diversity, which derived from surviving recipient T cells and thymic progenitors. It was newly produced T cells that mostly accounted for T-cell counts and diversity one year after transplant.

This clonotype was found a few times. Its antigen is unidentified. The germline V and J ends were trimmed by 0 bases and 4 bases, with 17 bases remaining between them. In germline, CDR1 is SGDLS, CDR2 YYNGEE. The CDR3 is 16 amino acids. A TCRbeta library incorporating unique molecular identifiers was prepared. TCRdb reprocessed the PCR reads with MiXCR, giving one entry per CDR3 protein. Altogether around 300,000 distinct CDR3 sequences are present, more than 20% being singletons, with the ten largest covering approximately 11%. The chain recombines TRBV9 with TRBJ2-7, with D possibly TRBD2 on 5 matching bases. This receptor was identified in a male patient younger than 18 who had a stem cell transplant for acute lymphoblastic leukemia, so the T cells may come from the graft donor. This specimen was PBMCs, mostly from graft donor cells, taken 180 days after TCRalphabeta/CD19-depleted stem cell transplant. CDR3 DNA sequence: TGTGCCAGCAGCGTAGAACCGGGAACTAGTCCTTACGAGCAGTACTTC. Translating gives CASSVEPGTSPYEQYF.